The 16 T cell receptor beta chains given below trace back to one sample, sequenced in a study of T cell responses to AZD1222 COVID-19 vaccine. Sequencing used immunoSEQ multiplex PCR; TCRdb keeps in-frame clones, though not all of them. The sample holds approximately 85,000 clones, approximately 87% seen once. The material sequenced was peripheral blood, taken on day 0 of AZD1222 vaccination. These TCRs come from an adult in good health.

V gene TRBV7-9 combines with J gene TRBJ2-3; no firm D call. The CDR3 consists of 14 residues. Trimming pared 3 bases from V and 3 bases from J, leaving 10 bases between. Germline V gene lookup returns CDR1 SEHNR and CDR2 FQNEAQ (reference sequence). The CDR3 loop reads CASSFGLFTDTQYF. CDR3 in DNA: TGTGCCAGCAGCTTTGGGCTTTTTACAGATACGCAGTATTTT.

This chain links TRBV28 with TRBJ1-2; D not resolved. The CDR3 consists of 15 residues. The V gene lost 5 bases and the J gene lost 0 bases, with 13 bases spanning the gap. CDR1 MDHEN and CDR2 SYDVKM come from the germline V gene. CDR3 protein: CASSPGRAPNYGYTF. The DNA of the CDR3 is TGTGCCAGCAGTCCGGGGAGGGCTCCTAACTATGGCTACACCTTC.

This chain links TRBV19 with TRBJ1-5; D is uncertain. V was trimmed by 10 bases and J by 6 bases, leaving 13 bases between them. Germline lookup yields CDR1 LNHDA and CDR2 SQIVND (reference sequence). There are 12 residues in the CDR3. For the CDR3, the DNA is TGTGCCACCCAGGACCGGTTTCAGCCCCAGCATTTT. Its protein is CATQDRFQPQHF.

This clone appeared many times. The rearrangement uses TRBV4-1 and TRBJ1-1, with a tentative D call TRBD1 (5 bases). This CDR3 region has 15 residues. Germline-derived CDR1 and CDR2 are MGHRA and YSYEKL. Trimming took off 0 bases at V and 1 base at J, with 9 bases between the two ends. The CDR3 reads CASSQEGQGNTEAFF. The CDR3 DNA sequence: TGCGCCAGCAGCCAAGAAGGGCAGGGGAACACTGAAGCTTTCTTT.

The V and J genes are TRBV10-3 and TRBJ1-1; D call uncertain. Trimming removed 0 bases from V and 6 bases from J, with 8 bases in between. Germline assignment: CDR1 ENHRY and CDR2 SYGVKD. This CDR3 comprises 13 residues. The CDR3 coding sequence is TGTGCCATCAGTGAGTCGCAGGAGGCTGAAGCTTTCTTT. Encoded protein: CAISESQEAEAFF.

This chain uses TRBV7-3 with TRBJ1-2; 9 bases are a match to TRBD1. V lost 5 bases and J lost 13; bases outside the gene matches: 17. Germline V gene lookup returns CDR1 SGHTA and CDR2 FQGTGA. There are 15 residues in the CDR3. The CDR3 bases are TGTGCCAGCAGCCCAGAGCCGGGACAGGGCCTAGATTGCACCTTC. This codes for CASSPEPGQGLDCTF.

The J gene is TRBJ2-5, the V gene TRBV4-2, with 7 bases identical to TRBD2. There are 15 residues in the CDR3. After removal of 0 bases from V and 1 base from J, the junction contained 2 bases not matched to a gene. Per germline, CDR1 LGHNA and CDR2 YNFKEQ. The DNA of the CDR3 is TGTGCCAGCAGCCAAGATGGGACTACCCAAGAGACCCAGTACTTC. This sequence encodes CASSQDGTTQETQYF.

The rearrangement joins TRBV7-9 to TRBJ2-5; D is unclear. Per the germline V gene, CDR1 is SEHNR and CDR2 is FQNEAQ (reference sequence). The CDR3 runs 13 residues. The V end lost 3 bases, the J end lost 1 base, and 6 bases lay between the germline ends. Here the CDR3 reads CASSLVPQETQYF. The CDR3 DNA is TGTGCCAGCAGCTTGGTCCCCCAAGAGACCCAGTACTTC.

With respect to this clone: Distinct nucleotide sequences in the sample also encode this CDR3. The chain is built from TRBV28 and TRBJ2-7; TRBD1 matches at 7 bases. The J segment lost 3 bases and the V segment lost 4 bases, leaving 3 bases of the junction unmatched. The germline V gene has CDR1 MDHEN and CDR2 SYDVKM. The CDR3 has 13 residues. CDR3 loop: CASSWDRGYEQYF. CDR3 nucleotide sequence: TGTGCCAGCAGTTGGGACAGAGGCTACGAGCAGTACTTC.

This chain links TRBV7-8 with TRBJ2-3; a weak D match, TRBD2 (5 bases). The CDR3 loop spans 16 amino acids. Germline assignment: CDR1 SGHVS and CDR2 FQNEAQ. Trimming pared 0 bases from V and 2 bases from J, leaving 12 bases between. DNA of the CDR3: TGTGCCAGCAGCTTAGCGCCGGGATTGGTCACAGATACGCAGTATTTT. Residues: CASSLAPGLVTDTQYF.

The V gene is TRBV15, the J gene TRBJ1-4, with TRBD1 as a possible D gene (5 bases). From germline, CDR1 is LNHNV and CDR2 YYDKDF (reference sequence). The CDR3 loop spans 19 amino acids. V lost 4 bases to trimming and J lost 3 bases, with 24 bases between them. CDR3 DNA: TGTGCCACCAGCAAGGCCCACGGGGGAGCGCCGAGGGCTAATGAAAAACTGTTTTTT. Its translation is CATSKAHGGAPRANEKLFF.

The V call is TRBV18, the J call TRBJ2-5, with 9 bases identical to TRBD2. V lost 2 bases and J lost 2; bases outside the gene matches: 3. The CDR3 length is 15 residues. Germline V gene sequence: CDR1 KGHSH, CDR2 LQKENI. CDR3 in DNA: TGTGCCAGCTCACCAGGTCTAGCGGGACAAGAGACCCAGTACTTC. This encodes CASSPGLAGQETQYF.

In its sample, this clone was seen a few times. A read error may account for a junction end that differs from germline. This chain links TRBV27 with TRBJ1-2; 9 bases match TRBD1. Germline values: CDR1 MNHEY, CDR2 SMNVEV (reference sequence). The CDR3 consists of 13 residues. CDR3 in DNA: TGTGCCAGCAGCCCCCGGGACAGGGAGGTTTTTGCCTTC. Translating it yields CASSPRDREVFAF.

J is TRBJ1-4 and V is TRBV5-1; 9 nucleotides match TRBD1. The germline gives CDR1 SGHRS, CDR2 YFSETQ. CDR3 size: 16 residues. V gave up 0 bases and J gave up 6 bases; unmatched junction bases: 6. The CDR3 region has the DNA TGCGCCAGCAGCTTGGGACGGACAGGGGCAGATGAAAAACTGTTTTTT. It is translated as CASSLGRTGADEKLFF.

The chain links TRBV28 to TRBJ1-2, with TRBD1 matching 7 bases. Germline V gene sequence: CDR1 MDHEN, CDR2 SYDVKM. Trimming cost V 5 bases and J 5 bases; bases outside gene matches: 11. CDR3 length: 15 residues. The CDR3 is CASSPPDRLSYGYTF. DNA for the CDR3: TGTGCCAGCAGTCCCCCGGACAGGTTATCTTATGGCTACACCTTC.

In its sample, this clone was seen a few times. This chain links TRBV9 with TRBJ2-1, with 7 bases matching TRBD2. There are 14 residues in the CDR3. J gave up 7 bases and V 0 bases, and 4 bases lay outside the gene matches. CDR1 and CDR2 (germline): SGDLS, YYNGEE. As DNA, the CDR3 is TGTGCCAGCAGCGTAGACAGCGGGACTAATGAGCAGTTCTTC. It encodes CASSVDSGTNEQFF.